The clone carrying this TCR beta chain showed up just a few times. The data were obtained in a study of human T cells and chemical hapten exposure. The CDR3 sequence is 16 residues long. The V gene lost 9 bases and the J gene lost 8 bases, with 23 bases spanning the gap. Germline V lookup: CDR1 MNHEY, CDR2 SVGEGT. As for time point: healthy volunteer bleed at 2 weeks. The authors' total RNA extraction used unfractionated whole blood. In the study's own analysis: A typical sample had 95,000 to 100,000 TCRs, with roughly 23,224 to 690,600 overall. MiXCR was run by TCRdb on the RACE reads, yielding one entry per CDR3 protein. The V and J calls reflect TCRdb's pipeline rather than the authors' work. The sample consists of about 46,000 distinct CDR3 sequences, 3.5% to 4.5% of them appearing once.

The receptor's source is a female donor in good health. Some clones in this sample may be carry-over from other donors' samples. The specimen was whole blood. The chain carries TRBV6-2 or TRBV6-3 and TRBJ1-6; D not certain. The CDR3 DNA reads TGTGCCAGTCCATTACCGGGCGTCGTTTCGGATTCACCCCTCCACTTT. Its protein is CASPLPGVVSDSPLHF.